This T cell receptor beta chain was identified in a study of blood T cell repertoires in COVID-19. Across the whole study: PBMCs, B-cell-depleted T cells, or T cells were the source of the cDNA or gDNA that made up the material.

This CDR3 spans 12 amino acids. The V end lost 10 bases, the J end lost 2 bases, and 12 bases lay between the germline ends. Per the authors' pipeline: The authors estimated nucleated cell counts from reference gene primer amplification. Libraries were prepared by immunoSEQ multiplex PCR; TCRdb keeps only in-frame clonotypes and omits some of them. V, J and clone size are those of that table, while D and trimming were read from the DNA. The sample has about 250,000 clones, 80% to 85% seen once. Sequences were obtained from peripheral blood. This sequence was found in a man aged 45-65 years with active or convalescent COVID-19. This rearrangement joins TRBV5-3 to TRBJ1-1; D gene unclear. TRBV5-3 is an ORF for which the function is uncertain. The CDR3 DNA sequence: TGTGCCGCTGCGGGATTCAACACTGAAGCTTTCTTT. Translation gives CAAAGFNTEAFF.